Presented here are 15 T cell receptor beta chains from one specimen sequenced in a study of T cell responses to AZD1222 COVID-19 vaccine. Sequencing was performed with immunoSEQ multiplex PCR; in TCRdb, only in-frame clones are kept and a portion is missing. Among some 120,000 clones listed, more than 80% were seen once. Sequencing used peripheral blood, obtained 28 days after the second dose of the MenACWY control vaccine. These receptors all come from an adult who received the MenACWY meningococcal vaccine as a control.

CDR3: CASSEFGWIHEQYF. The CDR3 DNA follows: TGTGCCAGCAGTGAATTTGGTTGGATCCACGAGCAGTACTTC. V is TRBV6-1 and J is TRBJ2-7; D is unresolved. CDR1 is MNHNS and CDR2 is SASEGT in the germline V gene. Trimming removed 2 bases from V and 5 bases from J, with 13 bases in between. The CDR3 runs 14 residues.

In this sample, this clone turned up once. The chain joins TRBV6-6 to TRBJ1-1; tentative D call: TRBD1 (5 bases). Germline V gene data show CDR1 as MNHNY and CDR2 as SVGAGI (reference sequence). V gave up 7 bases and J gave up 1 base, with 13 bases separating them. This CDR3 has 14 amino acids. The CDR3 nucleotides read TGTGCCAGCATCCGGGGGGGGAGGAACACTGAAGCTTTCTTT. The encoded protein is CASIRGGRNTEAFF.

The chain links TRBV6-2 or TRBV6-3 to TRBJ2-5; 7 nucleotides line up with TRBD2. The CDR3 loop spans 12 amino acids. CDR1 MNHEY and CDR2 SVGEGT come from the germline V gene. Unmatched junction bases numbered 2, after V lost 5 bases and J lost 5 bases. The CDR3 bases are TGTGCCAGCAGTGGGGGGGTTGAGACCCAGTACTTC. It is translated as CASSGGVETQYF.

The chain has TRBV27 and TRBJ1-2; D is undetermined. Trimming removed 4 bases at V and 3 bases at J, with 6 bases between. This CDR3 comprises 12 residues. In germline, CDR1 is MNHEY, CDR2 SMNVEV (reference sequence). CDR3 in amino acids: CASSSPDYGYTF. CDR3 coding DNA: TGTGCCAGCAGTTCCCCCGACTATGGCTACACCTTC.

The rearrangement joins TRBV4-1 to TRBJ2-7; D call uncertain. Trimming removed 4 bases from V and 2 bases from J, with 12 bases in between. CDR3 length: 14 amino acids. CDR1 is MGHRA, CDR2 YSYEKL, per germline. The CDR3 loop reads CASSPPERTYEQYF. CDR3 bases: TGCGCCAGCAGCCCCCCCGAGCGCACCTACGAGCAGTACTTC.

This clone appeared once. This chain connects TRBV29-1 to TRBJ1-2; a weak D match, TRBD1 (5 bases). V lost 0 bases and J lost 10, with 18 bases in between. Germline V CDR1 and CDR2: SQVTM, ANQGSEA. The CDR3 has 14 amino acids. CDR3 in DNA: TGCAGCGTTGAAGATCCGGGACCTAAGGTTGCCTACACCTTC. Protein product: CSVEDPGPKVAYTF.

This clone is a singleton in its sample. The chain recombines TRBV7-8 with TRBJ1-2; D is unclear. The germline V gene has CDR1 SGHVS and CDR2 FQNEAQ. V was trimmed by 5 bases and J by 5 bases, leaving 18 bases between them. The CDR3 has 15 amino acids. In DNA, the CDR3 is TGTGCCAGCAGCACCTCCCGGGCCCTGGCATATGGCTACACCTTC. The encoded protein is CASSTSRALAYGYTF. The variable domain in full, with the rest retrieved from reference TRBV7-8 and TRBJ1-2, is GAGVSQSPRYKVAKRGQDVALRCDPISGHVSLFWYQQALGQGPEFLTYFQNEAQLDKSGLPSDRFFAERPEGSVSTLKIQRTQQEDSAVYLCASSTSRALAYGYTFGSGTRLTVV.

The chain recombines TRBV2 with TRBJ1-1; maybe TRBD1 (5 bases). Germline V gives CDR1 SNHLY, CDR2 FYNNEI. The CDR3 loop spans 14 amino acids. V lost 7 bases and J lost 1, with 13 bases in between. CDR3: CASTGGRSNTEAFF. DNA for the CDR3: TGTGCCAGCACCGGGGGACGGTCGAACACTGAAGCTTTCTTT.

Only one count was recorded for this clone. The chain links TRBV10-2 to TRBJ2-2; possible D gene TRBD2, 5 bases. The CDR3 sequence is 16 residues long. Germline V CDR1 and CDR2: WSHSY, SAAADI. Trimming removed 4 bases from V and 3 bases from J, with 15 bases in between. This CDR3 reads CASSAGTRGDTGELFF. The CDR3 DNA sequence: TGCGCCAGCAGTGCGGGAACACGGGGTGACACCGGGGAGCTGTTTTTT.

V usage is TRBV7-9 and J usage is TRBJ2-6; 7 positions agree with TRBD1. V lost 4 bases, J lost 2 bases, and 2 bases stayed unmatched. Germline V lookup: CDR1 SEHNR, CDR2 FQNEAQ (reference sequence). This CDR3 region has 15 residues. CDR3 DNA sequence: TGTGCCAGCAGCTCCCAGGGGGCTGGGGCCAACGTCCTGACTTTC. Translation: CASSSQGAGANVLTF.

The rearrangement links TRBV7-8 to TRBJ2-7; D not certain. The V and J ends lost 4 bases and 1 base respectively, with 8 bases between them. Germline V lookup: CDR1 SGHVS, CDR2 FQNEAQ. This CDR3 is 13 amino acids long. The CDR3 DNA is TGTGCCAGCAGCTACGGGCCTTCCTACGAGCAGTACGTC. Its translation is CASSYGPSYEQYV.

The rearrangement links TRBV5-6 to TRBJ2-3, with D possibly being TRBD2 (7 bases). There are 14 residues in the CDR3. Trimming cost V 4 bases and J 7 bases, with 16 bases left between them. CDR1 and CDR2 (germline): SGHDT, YYEEEE. The CDR3 sequence is CASSLRGLGNTQYF. In DNA, the CDR3 is TGTGCCAGCAGCCTGCGGGGGCTCGGAAATACGCAGTATTTT.

V is TRBV2 and J is TRBJ2-5; 10 nucleotides agree with TRBD2. CDR1 and CDR2 (germline): SNHLY, FYNNEI. This CDR3 spans 15 amino acids. The V gene end was trimmed by 5 bases and the J gene end by 0 bases; junction bases not matched to a gene: 3. This CDR3 reads CASSSGLAYQETQYF. Written as DNA, the CDR3 is TGTGCCAGCAGTTCGGGACTAGCGTACCAAGAGACCCAGTACTTC.

The chain recombines TRBV20-1 with TRBJ2-1; no reliable D call. Germline V gene lookup returns CDR1 DFQATT and CDR2 SNEGSKA (reference sequence). The CDR3 totals 13 residues. The V gene lost 3 bases and the J gene lost 8 bases, with 14 bases spanning the gap. DNA of the CDR3: TGCAGTGCTAGTTCCCTGATAATAGATGAGCAGTTCTTC. Protein product: CSASSLIIDEQFF.

The chain combines TRBV28 with TRBJ2-4; 7 bases line up with TRBD1. Losses at the gene ends were 7 bases for V and 0 bases for J; bases not matched to a gene: 9. Germline V lookup: CDR1 MDHEN, CDR2 SYDVKM. The CDR3 totals 16 residues. CDR3 residues: CASTDRESVAKNIQYF. CDR3 coding DNA: TGTGCCAGCACAGACAGGGAGAGTGTAGCCAAAAACATTCAGTACTTC.